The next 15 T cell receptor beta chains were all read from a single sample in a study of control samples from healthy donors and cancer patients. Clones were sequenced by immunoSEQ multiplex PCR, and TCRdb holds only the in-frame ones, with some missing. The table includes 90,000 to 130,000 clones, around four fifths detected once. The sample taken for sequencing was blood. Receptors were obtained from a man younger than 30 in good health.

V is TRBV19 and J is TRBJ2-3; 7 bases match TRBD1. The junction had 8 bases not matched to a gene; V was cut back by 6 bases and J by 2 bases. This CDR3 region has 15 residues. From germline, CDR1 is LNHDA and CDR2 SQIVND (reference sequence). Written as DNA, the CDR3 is TGTGCCAGTAGACCGACAGGGACAATCACAGATACGCAGTATTTT. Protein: CASRPTGTITDTQYF.

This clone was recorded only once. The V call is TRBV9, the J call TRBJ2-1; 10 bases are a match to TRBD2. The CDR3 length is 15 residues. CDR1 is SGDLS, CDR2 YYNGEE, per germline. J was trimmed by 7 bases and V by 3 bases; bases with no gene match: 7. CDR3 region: CASSAERGGINEQFF. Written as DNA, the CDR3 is TGTGCCAGCAGCGCAGAGCGGGGGGGTATTAATGAGCAGTTCTTC.

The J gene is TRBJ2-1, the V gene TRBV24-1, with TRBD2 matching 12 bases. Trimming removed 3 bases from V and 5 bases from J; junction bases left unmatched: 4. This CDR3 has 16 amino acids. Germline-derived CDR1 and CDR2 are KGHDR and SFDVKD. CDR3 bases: TGTGCCACCAGTGATCTAGCGGGGGGGAAGAACAATGAGCAGTTCTTC. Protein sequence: CATSDLAGGKNNEQFF.

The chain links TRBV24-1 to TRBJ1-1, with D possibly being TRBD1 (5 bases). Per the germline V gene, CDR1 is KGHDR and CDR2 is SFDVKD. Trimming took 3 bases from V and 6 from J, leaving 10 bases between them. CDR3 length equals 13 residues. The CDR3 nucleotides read TGTGCCACCAGTGATACGCAGGGTCCTGAAGCTTTCTTT. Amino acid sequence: CATSDTQGPEAFF.

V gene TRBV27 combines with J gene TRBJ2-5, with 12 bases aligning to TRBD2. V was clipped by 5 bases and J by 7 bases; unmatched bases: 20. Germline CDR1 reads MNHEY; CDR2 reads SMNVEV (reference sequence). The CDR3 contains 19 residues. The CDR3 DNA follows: TGTGCCAGCAGTCCCACGGCCGGACTAGCGGGGCCCCCCGGTGGGACCCAGTACTTC. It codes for CASSPTAGLAGPPGGTQYF.

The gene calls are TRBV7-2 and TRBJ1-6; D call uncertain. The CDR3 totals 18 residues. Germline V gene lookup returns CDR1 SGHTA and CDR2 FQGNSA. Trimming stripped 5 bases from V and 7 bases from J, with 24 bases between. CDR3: CASSPKRSTSDWNSPLHF. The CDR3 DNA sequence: TGTGCCAGCAGCCCGAAAAGGTCCACCTCTGACTGGAATTCACCCCTCCACTTT.

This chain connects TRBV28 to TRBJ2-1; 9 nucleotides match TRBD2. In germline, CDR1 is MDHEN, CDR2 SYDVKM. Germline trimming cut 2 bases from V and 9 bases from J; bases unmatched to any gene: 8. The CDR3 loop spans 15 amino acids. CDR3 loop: CASSLASGVTSEQFF. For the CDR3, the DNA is TGTGCCAGCAGTTTAGCTAGCGGGGTAACGAGTGAGCAGTTCTTC.

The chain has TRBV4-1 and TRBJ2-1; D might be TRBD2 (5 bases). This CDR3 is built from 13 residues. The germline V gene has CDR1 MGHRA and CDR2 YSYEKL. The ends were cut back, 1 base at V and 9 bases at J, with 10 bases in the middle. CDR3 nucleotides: TGCGCCAGCAGCCAAGTATCGGCGGGTGAGCAGTTCTTC. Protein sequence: CASSQVSAGEQFF.

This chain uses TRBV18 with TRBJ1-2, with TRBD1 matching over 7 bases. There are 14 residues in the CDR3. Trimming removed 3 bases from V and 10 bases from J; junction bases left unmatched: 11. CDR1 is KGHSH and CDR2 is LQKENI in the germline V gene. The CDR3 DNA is TGTGCCAGCTCACCCGGGACAGTGTTTGGAGACTACACCTTC. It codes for CASSPGTVFGDYTF.

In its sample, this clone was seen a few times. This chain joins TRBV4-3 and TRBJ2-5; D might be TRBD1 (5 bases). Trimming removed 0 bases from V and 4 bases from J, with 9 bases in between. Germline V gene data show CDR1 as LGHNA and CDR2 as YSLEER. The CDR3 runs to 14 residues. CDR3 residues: CASSQDLGVETQYF. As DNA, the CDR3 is TGCGCCAGCAGCCAAGATCTAGGGGTAGAGACCCAGTACTTC.

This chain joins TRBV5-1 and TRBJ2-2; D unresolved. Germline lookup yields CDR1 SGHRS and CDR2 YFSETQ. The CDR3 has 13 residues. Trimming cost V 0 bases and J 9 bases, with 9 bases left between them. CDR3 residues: CASSLGLDRELFF. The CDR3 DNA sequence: TGCGCCAGCAGCTTGGGTTTGGACCGGGAGCTGTTTTTT.

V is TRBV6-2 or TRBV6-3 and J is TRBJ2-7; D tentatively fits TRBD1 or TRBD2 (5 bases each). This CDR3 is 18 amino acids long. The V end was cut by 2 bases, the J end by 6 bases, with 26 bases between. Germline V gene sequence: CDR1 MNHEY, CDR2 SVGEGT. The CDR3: CASSYAPGMGPGLSEQYF. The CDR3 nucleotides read TGTGCCAGCAGTTACGCGCCGGGTATGGGGCCCGGACTTAGCGAGCAGTACTTC.

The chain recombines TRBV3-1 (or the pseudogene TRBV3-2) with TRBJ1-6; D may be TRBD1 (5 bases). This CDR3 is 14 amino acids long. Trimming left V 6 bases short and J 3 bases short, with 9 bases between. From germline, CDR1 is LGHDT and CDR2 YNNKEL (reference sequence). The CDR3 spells CASSRGDYNSPLHF. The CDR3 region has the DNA TGTGCCAGCAGTCGGGGGGACTATAATTCACCCCTCCACTTT.

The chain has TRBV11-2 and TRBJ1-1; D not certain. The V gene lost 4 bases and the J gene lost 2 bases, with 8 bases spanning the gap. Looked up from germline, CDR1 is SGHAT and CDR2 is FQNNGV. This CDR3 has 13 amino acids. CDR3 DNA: TGTGCCAGCAGCTGGGAACCTAACACTGAAGCTTTCTTT. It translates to CASSWEPNTEAFF.

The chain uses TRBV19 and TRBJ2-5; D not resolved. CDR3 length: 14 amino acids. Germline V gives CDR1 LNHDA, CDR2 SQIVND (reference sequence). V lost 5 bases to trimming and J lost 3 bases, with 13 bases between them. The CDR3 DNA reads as TGTGCCAGTAGTTCCCGCCCCAGCGAAGAGACCCAGTACTTC. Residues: CASSSRPSEETQYF.